The source of this T cell receptor beta chain is a study of blood T cell repertoires in COVID-19. About the study: The United States, Italy and Spain were the sources of the acute and convalescent COVID-19 samples. Sources were T cells, B-cell-depleted T cells, or PBMCs; the material itself was cDNA or gDNA.

V gave up 1 base and J gave up 10 bases, with 11 bases separating them. Germline-derived CDR1 and CDR2 are SGHTA and FQGNSA. CDR3 length equals 13 residues. In the original analysis: Nucleated cell number was recorded as an estimate derived from reference gene primer amplification. Generated by immunoSEQ multiplex PCR, the TCRdb table keeps only in-frame clones and is missing some. V and J calls and clone size are given by that table; D and trimming were obtained from the DNA. The sample holds over 25,000 clones, 84% seen once. This chain connects TRBV7-2 to TRBJ2-1, with D possibly TRBD1 on 5 matching bases. Sequenced material: peripheral blood. The sequence was collected from a man in his 70s with active COVID-19. CDR3 sequence reads: CASSLGRTPEQFF. DNA for the CDR3: TGTGCCAGCAGCTTAGGTCGGACACCCGAGCAGTTCTTC.